Presented here are 30 T cell receptor beta chains from one specimen sequenced in a study of OX40 agonist ivuxolimab in advanced cancers. Library preparation was by the immunoSEQ multiplex PCR assay. What TCRdb holds here is the immuneACCESS table cut down to in-frame rearrangements. Part of the clones is not present; checked against another copy, under half of the missing clones reflect an unresolved V gene, and the others are unexplained. A total of some 140,000 clones appear in this sample, about 92% of them only once. Of the sample, approximately 0.99% is held by the ten largest clones. Sequences were derived from CD4+ or CD8+ T cells sorted from blood, sampled in a trial of the OX40 agonist ivuxolimab. All receptors come from an adult with an advanced solid tumor such as melanoma, head and neck, liver or kidney cancer.

The rearrangement uses TRBV11-2 and TRBJ2-1; weak D call: TRBD1 (6 bases). Per germline, CDR1 SGHAT and CDR2 FQNNGV. V lost 6 bases and J 4 bases, leaving 10 bases between the germline ends. The CDR3 spans 13 residues. The CDR3 DNA reads as TGTGCCAGCAGAGGGGGTAGTTACAATGAGCAGTTCTTC. It specifies CASRGGSYNEQFF.

The chain is built from TRBV5-4 and TRBJ2-5; 7 nucleotides agree with TRBD1. Looked up from germline, CDR1 is SGHNT and CDR2 is YYREEE (reference sequence). CDR3 length: 13 residues. The trim removed 7 bases at V and 3 bases at J, leaving 6 bases unmatched. This CDR3 is CASSGQPEETQYF. The CDR3 region has the DNA TGTGCCAGCTCGGGACAGCCCGAAGAGACCCAGTACTTC.

The chain uses TRBV6-1 and TRBJ1-4; 8 nucleotides line up with TRBD1. The V segment lost 6 bases and the J segment 7 bases; nucleotides outside the gene matches: 4. In germline, CDR1 is MNHNS, CDR2 SASEGT. The CDR3 extends over 13 amino acids. CDR3 region: CASSTGGGEKLFF. CDR3 coding DNA: TGTGCCAGCAGCACAGGGGGGGGTGAAAAACTGTTTTTT.

The chain couples TRBV27 to TRBJ2-2, with D perhaps TRBD2 (6 bases). Trimming pared 6 bases from V and 5 bases from J, leaving 16 bases between. The CDR3 is 15 residues long. Germline V gene data show CDR1 as MNHEY and CDR2 as SMNVEV (reference sequence). CDR3 DNA: TGTGCCAGCAGCGTCGGGCGGGGTAAAACCGGGGAGCTGTTTTTT. Translation gives CASSVGRGKTGELFF.

V gene TRBV18 combines with J gene TRBJ2-7, with D uncertain. The CDR3 is 14 amino acids. V lost 2 bases, J lost 1 base, and 9 bases lay in between. Germline V gives CDR1 KGHSH, CDR2 LQKENI. As DNA, the CDR3 is TGTGCCAGCTCACCAGCCCATGGTTCCTACGAGCAGTACTTC. Amino acid sequence: CASSPAHGSYEQYF.

With respect to this clone: Its ends do not fully match the called genes, so a read error is possible. Different DNA sequences within this sample yield the same CDR3. This rearrangement joins TRBV4-2 to TRBJ1-4; maybe TRBD1 (5 bases). CDR1 and CDR2 (germline): LGHNA, YNFKEQ. CDR3 size: 15 residues. The CDR3 loop is CASSPPGRSNEKLFF. The CDR3 nucleotides are TGTGCCAGCAGCCCGCCGGGACGGAGTAATGAAAAGCTGTTTTTT.

V and J are TRBV11-2 and TRBJ1-2; D call uncertain. From germline, CDR1 is SGHAT and CDR2 FQNNGV. CDR3 length: 13 residues. Trimming left V 5 bases short and J 4 bases short, with 11 bases between. CDR3 bases: TGTGCCAGCAGCCCAGTAGGGATCTATGGCTACACCTTC. Residues: CASSPVGIYGYTF.

The gene calls are TRBV9 and TRBJ2-2; the match to TRBD1 covers 8 bases. Trimming removed 3 bases from V and 5 bases from J; junction bases left unmatched: 15. CDR3 size: 18 residues. The germline V gene encodes CDR1 SGDLS and CDR2 YYNGEE. CDR3 residues: CASSGRDRTNLRTGELFF. In DNA form, the CDR3 reads TGTGCCAGCAGCGGGAGGGACAGGACGAACCTGAGGACCGGGGAGCTGTTTTTT.

This clone has only one observation. This chain links TRBV7-2 with TRBJ1-1; unclear D gene. This CDR3 contains 14 residues. The germline gives CDR1 SGHTA, CDR2 FQGNSA. Deletions cut 5 bases from V and 0 bases from J, with 10 bases between. CDR3 protein: CASSLRRMNTEAFF. CDR3 in DNA: TGTGCCAGCAGCCTCAGGCGGATGAACACTGAAGCTTTCTTT.

This sequence joins TRBV28 and TRBJ1-1, with no clear D. Trimming removed 2 bases at V and 2 bases at J, with 9 bases between. From germline, CDR1 is MDHEN and CDR2 SYDVKM. CDR3 size: 14 residues. CDR3 nucleotide sequence: TGTGCCAGCAGTTTAGCCTACCCTAACACTGAAGCTTTCTTT. The encoded protein is CASSLAYPNTEAFF.

The chain uses TRBV6-5 and TRBJ1-5; D remains ambiguous. CDR1 is MNHEY and CDR2 is SVGAGI in the germline V gene. The V end was cut by 2 bases, the J end by 1 base, with 9 bases between. The CDR3 sequence is 15 residues long. The CDR3 is CASSYEVGSNQPQHF. CDR3 sequence (DNA): TGTGCCAGCAGTTACGAAGTCGGCAGCAATCAGCCCCAGCATTTT.

V and J are TRBV9 and TRBJ1-4; no clear D. The CDR3 has 14 residues. The V end lost 4 bases, the J end lost 0 bases, and 7 bases lay between the germline ends. Germline CDR1 is SGDLS and CDR2 is YYNGEE. CDR3: CASSPVSTNEKLFF. CDR3 nucleotides: TGTGCCAGCAGCCCTGTATCAACTAATGAAAAACTGTTTTTT.

The chain couples TRBV10-1 to TRBJ1-1; the match to TRBD1 covers 8 bases. Germline V gene sequence: CDR1 WNHNN, CDR2 SYGVQD (reference sequence). The CDR3 length is 15 residues. V lost 3 bases to trimming and J lost 1 base; unmatched junction nucleotides: 4. The CDR3 spells CASSEFGQGNTEAFF. The CDR3 coding sequence is TGCGCCAGCAGTGAATTCGGACAGGGGAACACTGAAGCTTTCTTT.

The gene calls are TRBV7-3 and TRBJ2-1, with D possibly being TRBD1 (6 bases). V was trimmed by 5 bases and J by 7 bases, leaving 12 bases between them. CDR3 length: 13 residues. Germline CDR1 reads SGHTA; CDR2 reads FQGTGA. The CDR3 region is CASSPATGNEQFF. DNA for the CDR3: TGTGCCAGCAGCCCAGCGACAGGTAATGAGCAGTTCTTC.

CDR3 in amino acids: CASSLGFDGYTF. Here the CDR3 DNA reads TGTGCCAGCAGCCTAGGGTTTGACGGCTACACCTTC. The chain combines TRBV7-3 with TRBJ1-2; D not resolved. V was shortened by 5 bases and J by 8 bases, with 12 bases between the two germline ends. The germline gives CDR1 SGHTA, CDR2 FQGTGA. This CDR3 is 12 amino acids long.

The chain couples TRBV6-5 to TRBJ1-2; D is possibly TRBD1 (5 bases). The CDR3 spans 14 residues. Trimming stripped 0 bases from V and 2 bases from J, with 7 bases between. Germline V lookup: CDR1 MNHEY, CDR2 SVGAGI. This CDR3 reads CASSYSTGNYGYTF. CDR3 in DNA: TGTGCCAGCAGTTACTCCACAGGAAACTATGGCTACACCTTC.

The chain recombines TRBV5-1 with TRBJ2-7; D is perhaps TRBD1 or TRBD2 (5 bases each). This CDR3 spans 16 amino acids. Germline lookup yields CDR1 SGHRS and CDR2 YFSETQ. V lost 1 base, J lost 0 bases, and 14 bases lay in between. This chain's CDR3 is CASSLFGGTSSYEQYF. CDR3 coding DNA: TGCGCCAGCAGCTTGTTCGGTGGGACCTCCTCCTACGAGCAGTACTTC.

This chain uses TRBV30 with TRBJ1-4; 7 positions agree with TRBD1. The germline V gene encodes CDR1 GTSNPN and CDR2 SVGIG (reference sequence). The V segment lost 7 bases and the J segment 5 bases; nucleotides outside the gene matches: 13. CDR3 size: 15 residues. In DNA, the CDR3 is TGTGCCTCCGGACAGGACCGTCGAGGAAATGAAAAACTGTTTTTT. As protein: CASGQDRRGNEKLFF.

The chain employs TRBV2 and TRBJ1-5; D is ambiguous. The CDR3 runs to 12 residues. Trimming pared 4 bases from V and 1 base from J, leaving 2 bases between. Germline CDR1 and CDR2: SNHLY and FYNNEI. The CDR3 loop reads CASSGSNQPQHF. The CDR3 DNA reads TGTGCCAGCAGTGGGAGCAATCAGCCCCAGCATTTT.

The chain combines TRBV5-6 with TRBJ1-2, with D possibly TRBD1 on 6 matching bases. There are 18 residues in the CDR3. The V end was cut by 4 bases, the J end by 2 bases, with 24 bases between. Germline values: CDR1 SGHDT, CDR2 YYEEEE. CDR3 residues: CASSPISASGASNYGYTF. The DNA of the CDR3 is TGTGCCAGCAGCCCGATATCGGCATCGGGGGCGAGCAACTATGGCTACACCTTC.

This chain links TRBV7-9 with TRBJ1-3; D is perhaps TRBD1 (5 bases). This CDR3 spans 16 amino acids. V dropped 4 bases and J dropped 0 bases, with 13 bases sitting between them. The germline V gene has CDR1 SEHNR and CDR2 FQNEAQ (reference sequence). DNA of the CDR3: TGTGCCAGCAGCTCCGAAGGGACGGTCTCTGGAAACACCATATATTTT. Amino acids: CASSSEGTVSGNTIYF. Filled out from reference TRBV7-9 and TRBJ1-3, the complete variable domain reads DTGVSQNPRHKITKRGQNVTFRCDPISEHNRLYWYRQTLGQGPEFLTYFQNEAQLEKSRLLSDRFSAERPKGSFSTLEIQRTEQGDSAMYLCASSSEGTVSGNTIYFGEGSWLTVV.

This chain joins TRBV2 and TRBJ1-2, with D possibly being TRBD1 (5 bases). CDR1 and CDR2 from the germline V gene are SNHLY and FYNNEI. CDR3 length equals 14 residues. Trimming shortened V by 5 bases and J by 2 bases, and 12 bases separated the two germline ends. The CDR3 region is CASSYQAGNYGYTF. The CDR3 nucleotides are TGTGCCAGCAGTTACCAAGCAGGGAACTATGGCTACACCTTC.

The chain carries TRBV4-2 and TRBJ1-6; TRBD1 might be the D (5 bases). The CDR3 contains 15 residues. Germline lookup yields CDR1 LGHNA and CDR2 YNFKEQ. Trimming took 1 base from V and 8 from J, leaving 12 bases between them. Here the CDR3 reads CASSQAGRVDSPLHF. The CDR3 DNA reads TGTGCCAGCAGCCAAGCAGGCAGGGTTGATTCACCCCTCCACTTT.

The V call is TRBV18, the J call TRBJ1-3, with D perhaps TRBD1 (5 bases). The CDR3 length is 16 residues. The germline gives CDR1 KGHSH, CDR2 LQKENI. Trimming cost V 3 bases and J 2 bases, with 14 bases left between them. The CDR3: CASSPFGGKTGNTIYF. CDR3 DNA sequence: TGTGCCAGCTCACCTTTCGGGGGGAAAACTGGAAACACCATATATTTT.

The CDR3 is CASSLSRVGGGDTQYF. The CDR3, as DNA: TGTGCCAGCAGTTTAAGTCGCGTCGGAGGGGGAGATACGCAGTATTTT. V gene TRBV27 combines with J gene TRBJ2-3; D possibly matches TRBD1 or TRBD2 (6 bases each). The V end lost 2 bases, the J end lost 5 bases, and 17 bases lay between the germline ends. This CDR3 spans 16 amino acids. Per germline, CDR1 MNHEY and CDR2 SMNVEV (reference sequence).

The gene calls are TRBV6-5 and TRBJ2-1, with no clear D. Germline CDR1 and CDR2: MNHEY and SVGAGI. Trimming removed 4 bases from V and 7 bases from J, with 11 bases in between. The CDR3 loop spans 13 amino acids. The CDR3 is CASSSPPGNEQFF. The CDR3 nucleotides read TGTGCCAGCAGTTCCCCCCCCGGTAATGAGCAGTTCTTC.

This clone was found once. V and J are TRBV28 and TRBJ2-1; the D is unclear. Trimming removed 5 bases at V and 12 bases at J, with 14 bases between. This CDR3 region has 12 residues. Germline loops: CDR1 MDHEN, CDR2 SYDVKM. CDR3 sequence (DNA): TGTGCCAGCAGTCCTGTCCACATAGGGCAGTTCTTC. Its translation is CASSPVHIGQFF.

CDR3 nucleotides: TGTGCCAGCAGTGAGGGGGTAACTAATGAAAAACTGTTTTTT. It yields the protein CASSEGVTNEKLFF. This chain links TRBV25-1 with TRBJ1-4; TRBD1 is a possible D gene (5 bases). V dropped 3 bases and J dropped 1 base, with 6 bases sitting between them. The CDR3 loop spans 14 amino acids. Looked up from germline, CDR1 is MGHDK and CDR2 is SYGVNS. Supplemented by reference TRBV25-1 and TRBJ1-4, the full variable domain reads EADIYQTPRYLVIGTGKKITLECSQTMGHDKMYWYQQDPGMELHLIHYSYGVNSTEKGDLSSESTVSRIRTEHFPLTLESARPSHTSQYLCASSEGVTNEKLFFGSGTQLSVL.

The sample holds a few counts of this clone. CDR3 region: CASALGAGNTIYF. CDR3 nucleotides: TGTGCCAGCGCCTTAGGGGCTGGAAACACCATATATTTT. The genes are TRBV2 and TRBJ1-3; D might be TRBD1 (5 bases). Per the germline V gene, CDR1 is SNHLY and CDR2 is FYNNEI. This CDR3 region has 13 residues. V was cut by 8 bases and J by 2 bases, with 10 bases left in between.

The rearrangement joins TRBV6-6 to TRBJ2-7; tentatively, D is TRBD1 (5 bases). Germline V gene lookup returns CDR1 MNHNY and CDR2 SVGAGI (reference sequence). This CDR3 has 10 residues. The CDR3 reads CGAGRYEQYF. CDR3 in DNA: TGTGGGGCAGGGCGTTACGAGCAGTACTTC.